This T cell receptor (beta chain) was sequenced during a study of blood T cell repertoires in COVID-19. Study as a whole: Acute and convalescent COVID-19 specimens originated in the United States, Italy and Spain.

In the original analysis: Amplifying reference gene primers gave estimates of nucleated cell counts. TCRdb's copy holds only in-frame clones and misses some; the assay was immunoSEQ multiplex PCR. V and J calls and clone size are given by that table; D and trimming were obtained from the DNA. The sample lists around 150,000 clones; more than 65% were seen once. This CDR3 has 16 amino acids. CDR1 and CDR2 (germline): SGHNT, YENEEA. V shed 4 bases, J shed 5 bases, and the junction held 6 bases outside the gene matches. This rearrangement joins TRBV11-3 to TRBJ2-2; 11 bases line up with TRBD2. The sample consisted of peripheral blood. The clonotype was recovered from a woman aged 45 to 65 in a cohort sampled during active or convalescent COVID-19. The CDR3 bases are TGTGCCAGCAGCTCAAGGACTAGCGGGTGGACCGGGGAGCTGTTTTTT. This codes for CASSSRTSGWTGELFF. The full variable domain, in which reference TRBV11-3 and TRBJ2-2 provide the parts outside the CDR3, is EAGVVQSPRYKIIEKKQPVAFWCNPISGHNTLYWYLQNLGQGPELLIRYENEEAVDDSQLPKDRFSAERLKGVDSTLKIQPAELGDSAVYLCASSSRTSGWTGELFFGEGSRLTVL.